What follows are 10 T cell receptor beta chains derived from one specimen sequenced in a study of cytomegalovirus exposure and HLA in healthy donors. The table came from immunoSEQ multiplex PCR; TCRdb's copy has only in-frame clones and leaves some out. The sample yields under 150,000 clones, roughly 90% seen once. The sequencing sample was made of PBMCs. These receptor sequences come from a man between 18 and 29 years old in good health and CMV-seronegative.

The chain combines TRBV6-4 with TRBJ2-5; D unresolved. The V and J ends lost 7 bases and 1 base respectively, with 10 bases between them. The CDR3 has 13 amino acids. Germline-derived CDR1 and CDR2 are MRHNA and SNTAGT. The CDR3 DNA follows: TGTGCCAGCAACCTCGACTTCCAAGAGACCCAGTACTTC. Its protein product is CASNLDFQETQYF.

This clone has just one count. Mismatch with germline at one junction end may stem from a read error. At the DNA level, this CDR3 is encoded by other sequences in the same sample as well. The V and J genes are TRBV27 and TRBJ1-1; unclear D gene. The V gene's germline CDR1 is MNHEY and CDR2 SMNVEV (reference sequence). There are 13 residues in the CDR3. The CDR3 spells CASSLFASTEAFF. CDR3 nucleotides: TGTGCCAGCAGCTTATTTGCCAGCACTGAAGCTTTCTTT.

The chain carries TRBV5-1 and TRBJ2-3; maybe TRBD1 (5 bases). The germline V gene encodes CDR1 SGHRS and CDR2 YFSETQ. The CDR3 covers 16 residues. V gave up 0 bases and J gave up 4 bases, with 15 bases separating them. The chain's CDR3 is CASSLDVRAGSDTQYF. Written as DNA, the CDR3 is TGCGCCAGCAGCTTGGATGTCCGCGCAGGGTCAGATACGCAGTATTTT. The variable domain in full, completed from reference TRBV5-1 and TRBJ2-3, reads KAGVTQTPRYLIKTRGQQVTLSCSPISGHRSVSWYQQTPGQGLQFLFEYFSETQRNKGNFPGRFSGRQFSNSRSEMNVSTLELGDSALYLCASSLDVRAGSDTQYFGPGTRLTVL.

V and J are TRBV5-5 and TRBJ2-7; 7 bases align to TRBD1. Germline V gene data show CDR1 as SGHKS and CDR2 as YYEKEE (reference sequence). This CDR3 is built from 15 residues. The V segment lost 2 bases and the J segment 2 bases; nucleotides outside the gene matches: 7. The CDR3 coding sequence is TGTGCCAGCAGCTTACACGACAGGGTCCCCTACGAGCAGTACGTC. It codes for CASSLHDRVPYEQYV.

Concerning this clone itself: One end of the junction is discordant with germline, which a read error may explain. CDR3 nucleotides: TGTGCCAGCAGCGGACAGGTCTCCGACGAGCAGTACTTC. Amino acids: CASSGQVSDEQYF. The chain uses TRBV7-9 and TRBJ2-7; 7 nucleotides line up with TRBD1. CDR1 and CDR2 from the germline V gene are SEHNR and FQNEAQ (reference sequence). This CDR3 contains 13 residues.

J is TRBJ2-7 and V is TRBV2, with 9 bases fitting TRBD1. From germline, CDR1 is SNHLY and CDR2 FYNNEI. The length of the CDR3 is 16 residues. Trimming at V came to 7 bases and at J to 2 bases, leaving 12 bases not matched to a gene. As DNA, the CDR3 is TGTGCCAGCACCCTTCCTACAGGGGGCCATACCTACGAGCAGTACTTC. It yields the protein CASTLPTGGHTYEQYF.

The chain combines TRBV27 with TRBJ2-3; TRBD2 might be the D (6 bases). Trimming left V 5 bases short and J 2 bases short, with 14 bases between. This CDR3 has 15 amino acids. Looked up from germline, CDR1 is MNHEY and CDR2 is SMNVEV (reference sequence). The CDR3 nucleotides are TGTGCCAGCAGTCCGGGGACTTTTATCACAGATACGCAGTATTTT. It yields the protein CASSPGTFITDTQYF.

The chain links TRBV29-1 to TRBJ2-7; D perhaps matches TRBD1 (5 bases). The CDR3 has 12 residues. Germline lookup yields CDR1 SQVTM and CDR2 ANQGSEA. Trimming left V 6 bases short and J 2 bases short, with 11 bases between. CDR3 sequence: CSVSDNTYEQYF. The DNA of the CDR3 is TGCAGCGTGTCGGACAATACCTACGAGCAGTACTTC.

The chain combines TRBV5-5 with TRBJ1-2; 10 bases line up with TRBD1. This CDR3 has 13 amino acids. The germline V gene encodes CDR1 SGHKS and CDR2 YYEKEE (reference sequence). The trim removed 4 bases at V and 8 bases at J, leaving 5 bases unmatched. The CDR3 DNA reads as TGTGCCAGCAGCGGGACAGGGGAAGGGGGCTACACCTTC. Translation gives CASSGTGEGGYTF.

This chain uses TRBV6-1 with TRBJ1-2; D unclear. Germline loops: CDR1 MNHNS, CDR2 SASEGT. The CDR3 totals 19 residues. V was trimmed by 0 bases and J by 1 base, leaving 21 bases between them. Here the CDR3 reads CASSEAPRKLSLFNYGYTF. In nucleotides, the CDR3 is TGTGCCAGCAGTGAAGCGCCCAGGAAGCTTTCATTATTTAACTATGGCTACACCTTC.